The present T cell receptor beta chain was sequenced within a study of tumor-infiltrating lymphocytes in primary liver carcinoma. Trimming removed 6 bases from V and 4 bases from J; junction bases left unmatched: 16. CDR1 and CDR2 from the germline V gene are SQVTM and ANQGSEA. There are 16 residues in the CDR3. Extraction of RNA together with DNA used about 17-30 mg of unsorted bulk tissue. Each participant had primary liver carcinoma, and surgical resection was the treatment. A constant-region primer primed TCR beta cDNA synthesis from 400 to 550 ng of total RNA. Slightly modified ARM-PCR, run as three nested multiplex PCR rounds, produced the TCR beta libraries. With TRBV1-TRBV30 forward primers and a C-beta reverse primer, the first two PCR rounds were run for around 11 cycles each. Via MiXCR, TCRdb re-called the multiplex PCR reads, giving one row per CDR3 protein. The top ten hold 15% to 20% of the sample, which has more than 85,000 distinct CDR3 sequences, roughly 80% seen once.

This clonotype was obtained from a man aged 40-49 years with primary liver carcinoma and hepatitis B virus infection. The sample consisted of liver tumor tissue from sampling region 3. Regarding subset: tumor region T3, left-lateral pole. The chain uses TRBV29-1 and TRBJ2-3; 7 bases fit TRBD1. The CDR3 spells CSVAGQDGRSADTQYF. CDR3 coding DNA: TGCAGCGTCGCTGGACAGGACGGACGTAGCGCAGATACGCAGTATTTT.